This T cell receptor (beta chain) comes out of a study of T cell responses to AZD1222 COVID-19 vaccine (dated by TCRdb to the early 2020s). General notes on the study: AZD1222 recipients whose second dose came at about 4 weeks and those whose second dose came at about 12 weeks were combined into one group, since spike-specific TCR depth and breadth did not differ between the two schedules. TCR sequencing covered 233 trial participants: 207 given two doses of AZD1222 and 26 given two doses of MenACWY control vaccine. Trial participants were enrolled into age subgroups of 18-55, 56-69 and 70-plus years, which contained about 160, 30 and 59 TCR-sequenced participants, respectively. What the authors observed across the whole study: After two AZD1222 doses, spike-specific TCR breadth and depth were significantly higher than at day 0 and than in MenACWY recipients. Most participants were white British and females outnumbered males, and the authors suggested that clonal diversity may have been underestimated. Conclusions about previously exposed vaccinees were limited because only six AZD1222 recipients were SARS-CoV-2 seropositive at baseline. The 56-69-year group was small, and its depth increase did not reach significance, likely because of low power. Because no samples from the day 14 peak response were available, repertoires could be characterized only after the peak T cell response. Nearly half of unique spike-specific TCRs reportedly recognized epitopes outside regions mutated in the B.1.351 and B.1.1.7 variants. The whole spike protein was spanned by vaccine-associated CD4 TCRs, and dominant responses were seen in regions 160-218 and 743-854.

V trim: 6 bases; J trim: 4 bases; unmatched bases: 8. The germline V gene (reference sequence) sets CDR1 to MNHEY and CDR2 to SMNVEV. The cysteine opens and the phenylalanine closes a CDR3 of 15 amino acids. Of the read, only the CDR3 DNA is kept; its 45 bases are in frame from base 1. Turning to this clone: Its antigen is not yet known. Base qualities were left out, and no much larger clone turns up one base away.

Read against the paper, the sample's time point label means: baseline before first vaccination. The vaccinee samples were drawn from two UK trials, COV001 and COV002, one of which was a single-blind randomized controlled phase 2/3 trial testing AZD1222 (ChAdOx1 nCoV-19) in healthy adults. For TCRbeta chain sequencing, PBMC samples were collected from trial participants at day 0 and at day 28 after the second dose. The CDR3 regions of human TCRbeta chains were analyzed by immunosequencing. Per the original workflow: Repertoire TCRs were checked for matches against a reference library of SARS-CoV-2-specific TCRs that had been generated using the MIRA antigen-specificity platform. Breadth was defined as the fraction of unique TCRs that were SARS-CoV-2-associated, and depth was defined as the fraction of total T cells that were SARS-CoV-2-associated. Using the MIRA data, every spike-specific TCR was mapped to the spike region that the TCR reacted to and assigned to either a CD4 or a CD8 class. Log10-transformed breadth and depth values were compared by one-way ANOVA with Sidak's multiple comparisons tests. The clones in this table, taken by TCRdb from immuneACCESS, are in-frame only. Not every clone is retained; where verified, under half of the shortfall comes from an unresolved V gene, and the cause of the rest is unknown. V and J calls and clone size come straight from that table; D and trimming were deduced from the DNA. This sample has 150,000 to 200,000 clones in its table, and 90% to 95% of those were observed once. The ten largest make up less than 3% of the sample.

This TCR came from an adult in good health. The chain is encoded by TRBV27 joined to TRBJ2-7, with TRBD1 matching 11 junction bases. Material: peripheral blood, obtained on day 0 of AZD1222 vaccination. The CDR3 in this case is CASSHGQGARYEQYF. The nucleotide sequence reads as follows: TGTGCCAGCAGCCACGGACAGGGGGCTAGGTACGAGCAGTACTTC.